The sequence of this T cell receptor beta chain was determined in a study of blood T cell repertoires in COVID-19. Study context: COVID-19 samples from acute and convalescent phases originated in the United States, Italy and Spain. Nucleic acid was either cDNA or gDNA, and it came from T cells, B-cell-depleted T cells, or PBMCs.

Sequencing was performed with immunoSEQ multiplex PCR; in TCRdb, only in-frame clones are kept and a portion is missing. The sample yields around 150,000 clones, about 90% seen once. Germline V gene lookup returns CDR1 SEHNR and CDR2 FQNEAQ (reference sequence). V was pared by 3 bases and J by 3 bases, with 12 bases between. The length of the CDR3 is 15 residues. Material: peripheral blood. The chain employs TRBV7-9 and TRBJ2-1; D gene uncertain. This sequence was found in a man between 60 and 75 years old with acute or convalescent COVID-19. The chain's CDR3 is CASSFYGSGYNEQFF. The CDR3 nucleotides read TGTGCCAGCAGCTTCTACGGTTCAGGCTACAATGAGCAGTTCTTC.